This T cell receptor (beta chain) was sequenced in a study of CD8 T cell repertoires and HIV-1 epitope variants. There are 14 residues in the CDR3. Germline V gene lookup returns CDR1 LNHNV and CDR2 YYDKDF (reference sequence). The J segment lost 3 bases and the V segment lost 4 bases, leaving 3 bases of the junction unmatched. Details on this clone: Its specificity is unknown.

The method was immunoSEQ multiplex PCR; TCRdb's version includes in-frame clones alone and lacks a portion of them. The data hold roughly 4,200 clones, with about 64% observed a single time. Sequencing was performed on cultured CD8+ T cells derived from PBMCs. The TCR sequence derives from a male donor with HIV. The chain carries TRBV15 and TRBJ2-3; 8 bases match TRBD2. CDR3 DNA sequence: TGTGCCACCAGCAACGAGCGGGAGACAGATACGCAGTATTTT. This sequence encodes CATSNERETDTQYF.